One and the same sample provided the 7 T cell receptor beta chains below, sequenced in a study of beta chain features in type 1 diabetes. Study-wide results and limits: TCRB CDR3 length was moderately but significantly reduced in all four CD4+ subsets of Type 1 diabetes patients.

These receptors' targets are unknown. Of the isolated RNA, all was reverse transcribed, and so the sequenced material was expressed TCRB transcripts. TCRdb's copy holds only in-frame clones and misses some; the assay was immunoSEQ multiplex PCR. Among some 190,000 clones listed, around 7.9% were seen once. The sequencing sample was made of central memory CD4+ T cells from blood. These receptors all come from a man between 18 and 35 years old with type 1 diabetes.

This clone has just a few counts. This chain uses TRBV7-8 with TRBJ2-7; the match to TRBD1 covers 9 bases. Germline V gives CDR1 SGHVS, CDR2 FQNEAQ. The CDR3 has 14 residues. J lost 6 bases, V lost 4 bases, and 7 bases had no gene match. This CDR3 reads CASSSGTGSGEQYF. The CDR3 DNA is TGTGCCAGCAGCTCCGGGACAGGGTCTGGCGAGCAGTACTTC.

This chain uses TRBV5-1 with TRBJ2-1, with 10 positions matching TRBD1. V lost 7 bases to trimming and J lost 5 bases; unmatched junction nucleotides: 6. CDR3 length: 14 amino acids. Germline V gene sequence: CDR1 SGHRS, CDR2 YFSETQ. CDR3 protein: CASGGQGPHNEQFF. CDR3 in DNA: TGCGCCAGCGGGGGACAGGGGCCACACAATGAGCAGTTCTTC.

This clone came up a few times. This rearrangement joins TRBV25-1 to TRBJ1-2; 11 nucleotides agree with TRBD1. Germline values: CDR1 MGHDK, CDR2 SYGVNS. This CDR3 is 12 amino acids long. The trim removed 10 bases at V and 8 bases at J, leaving 6 bases unmatched. The CDR3 DNA reads TGTGCCATAGGGACAGGGGGTGGGGGCTACACCTTC. Translation: CAIGTGGGGYTF.

V is TRBV11-2 and J is TRBJ2-5; D possibly corresponds to TRBD1 (6 bases). This CDR3 spans 15 amino acids. The V end lost 3 bases, the J end lost 5 bases, and 16 bases lay between the germline ends. The germline gives CDR1 SGHAT, CDR2 FQNNGV. CDR3 sequence (DNA): TGTGCCAGCAGCTTGGCCAGGGGTTATTTGGAGACCCAGTACTTC. It yields the protein CASSLARGYLETQYF.

This chain links TRBV9 with TRBJ2-2; maybe TRBD2 (6 bases). The V and J ends lost 3 bases and 9 bases respectively, with 15 bases between them. The CDR3 has 14 amino acids. CDR1 SGDLS and CDR2 YYNGEE come from the germline V gene. This chain's CDR3 is CASSAWGESRELFF. The CDR3, as DNA: TGTGCCAGCAGCGCTTGGGGGGAGAGCAGGGAGCTGTTTTTT.

V and J are TRBV5-1 and TRBJ2-1; 9 bases fit TRBD2. V lost 0 bases, J lost 3 bases, and 4 bases stayed unmatched. The CDR3 spans 16 residues. The V gene's germline CDR1 is SGHRS and CDR2 YFSETQ. CDR3 in DNA: TGCGCCAGCAGCTTGGTCGCGACTAGCGGCTACAATGAGCAGTTCTTC. Protein sequence: CASSLVATSGYNEQFF.

This clone showed up just a few times. The V and J genes are TRBV28 and TRBJ1-1; the match to TRBD1 covers 7 bases. The V gene end was trimmed by 6 bases and the J gene end by 10 bases; junction bases not matched to a gene: 11. CDR3 length equals 13 residues. Germline lookup yields CDR1 MDHEN and CDR2 SYDVKM. CDR3 nucleotides: TGTGCCAGCAGCCTTATTACAGGGGAAGCAGCTTTCTTT. Protein product: CASSLITGEAAFF.